The entry below gives a single T cell receptor (beta chain) sequence along with its context. The sample belongs to a study of shared clonotypes between healthy human individuals. The V and J ends lost 2 bases and 6 bases respectively, with 11 bases between them. The CDR3 extends over 13 amino acids. Germline CDR1 MNHEY, CDR2 SVGAGI. The table came from immunoSEQ multiplex PCR; TCRdb's copy has only in-frame clones and leaves some out. This table has about 1.4 million clones, 96% appearing once. V gene TRBV6-5 combines with J gene TRBJ2-7; D may be TRBD1 or TRBD2 (5 bases each). This clonotype was sampled from a man aged 25 to 40 in good health. The source material was naive CD4+ T cells sorted from blood. Indicated subset: CD45RA+ positively selected. CDR3 DNA: TGTGCCAGCAGTTACGCCCAGGGACGCGAGCAGTACTTC. Amino acid sequence: CASSYAQGREQYF.